The next 21 T cell receptor beta chains were all read from a single sample in a study of T cell responses to AZD1222 COVID-19 vaccine (dated by TCRdb to about 2021). Libraries were constructed by the immunoSEQ multiplex PCR assay. Held by TCRdb, this immuneACCESS table contains in-frame sequences only and omits some clones. Under half of the omission traces to an unresolved V gene where checked; the cause of the rest is unknown. For this sample there are 130,000 or so clones; about 86% appear just once. Roughly 12% of the sample lies in the top ten. In light of the paper, this sample's time point label describes: baseline before first vaccination. The sequences come from peripheral blood, collected on day 0 of AZD1222 vaccination. The receptor source for this set is an adult in good health.

The chain joins TRBV11-2 to TRBJ1-3; perhaps TRBD1 as D (5 bases). Germline lookup yields CDR1 SGHAT and CDR2 FQNNGV. Trimming stripped 7 bases from V and 0 bases from J, with 10 bases between. CDR3 length: 14 residues. The CDR3 DNA is TGTGCCAGCACCCAGACAGCCTCTGGAAACACCATATATTTT. This codes for CASTQTASGNTIYF.

About this clone: One end of the junction fails to match germline, which may point to a read error. Other DNA sequences of this sample code for an identical CDR3. This sequence joins TRBV6-2 or TRBV6-3 and TRBJ2-7; TRBD1 matches at 7 bases. CDR1 MNHEY and CDR2 SVGEGT come from the germline V gene. The CDR3 has 15 amino acids. The CDR3 DNA follows: TGTGCCAGCAGTGACTCCGGGACAGCTTCCTACGAGCAGTACTTC. This gives the protein CASSDSGTASYEQYF.

The chain combines TRBV6-6 with TRBJ1-2; D remains ambiguous. V lost 0 bases, J lost 10 bases, and 9 bases lay in between. Germline CDR1 is MNHNY and CDR2 is SVGAGI (reference sequence). CDR3 length: 12 amino acids. CDR3 sequence: CASSYSYHSYTF. For the CDR3, the DNA is TGTGCCAGCAGTTACTCTTACCATTCCTACACCTTC.

Points on this clone: The junction differs from germline at one of its ends, possibly a read error. This chain connects TRBV7-8 to TRBJ2-3; D not certain. The CDR3 contains 14 residues. Germline CDR1 is SGHVS and CDR2 is FQNEAQ. The CDR3 sequence: CASSRVDGTDTRYF. The DNA for the CDR3 is TGTGCCAGCAGCCGGGTAGATGGCACAGATACGCGGTATTTT.

J is TRBJ2-2 and V is TRBV24-1; D gene unclear. The length of the CDR3 is 14 residues. Germline loops: CDR1 KGHDR, CDR2 SFDVKD. The V end was cut by 1 base, the J end by 5 bases, with 7 bases between. CDR3 protein: CATSDLIGTGELFF. In DNA, the CDR3 is TGTGCCACCAGTGATTTAATTGGTACCGGGGAGCTGTTTTTT.

The rearrangement links TRBV29-1 to TRBJ2-3; D uncertain. Germline V gene sequence: CDR1 SQVTM, CDR2 ANQGSEA. The CDR3 covers 14 residues. Trimming took off 8 bases at V and 2 bases at J, with 17 bases between the two ends. In DNA form, the CDR3 reads TGCAGCTCTACCTCGACTGAATCCACAGATACGCAGTATTTT. It translates to CSSTSTESTDTQYF.

In its sample, this clone was seen once. The sample contains more than one DNA sequence encoding this CDR3. The chain links TRBV7-3 to TRBJ2-3, with D perhaps TRBD2 (5 bases). The V end was cut by 2 bases, the J end by 1 base, with 7 bases between. Per germline, CDR1 SGHTA and CDR2 FQGTGA. The length of the CDR3 is 14 residues. CDR3 amino acids: CASSLSGGTDTQYF. In DNA, the CDR3 is TGTGCCAGCAGCTTATCCGGGGGCACAGATACGCAGTATTTT.

Here the CDR3 reads CASSILIFKDRNTEAFF. In DNA form, the CDR3 reads TGCGCCAGCAGCATTCTCATTTTTAAAGACAGGAACACTGAAGCTTTCTTT. This sequence joins TRBV5-1 and TRBJ1-1; D is possibly TRBD1 (5 bases). Germline CDR1 SGHRS, CDR2 YFSETQ. CDR3 length: 17 residues. V lost 4 bases, J lost 1 base, and 20 bases lay in between. Full variable domain (remainder filled in from reference TRBV5-1 and TRBJ1-1): KAGVTQTPRYLIKTRGQQVTLSCSPISGHRSVSWYQQTPGQGLQFLFEYFSETQRNKGNFPGRFSGRQFSNSRSEMNVSTLELGDSALYLCASSILIFKDRNTEAFFGQGTRLTVV.

This rearrangement joins TRBV3-1 (or the pseudogene TRBV3-2) to TRBJ1-1; tentative D call: TRBD1 (5 bases). V was cut by 0 bases and J by 0 bases, with 14 bases left in between. The CDR3 sequence is 17 residues long. Per germline, CDR1 LGHDT and CDR2 YNNKEL (reference sequence). CDR3 protein: CASSQDREGPVNTEAFF. The CDR3 nucleotides read TGTGCCAGCAGCCAAGATCGGGAGGGGCCCGTGAACACTGAAGCTTTCTTT.

The chain is built from TRBV28 and TRBJ2-7; D is tentatively TRBD1 or TRBD2 (5 bases each). The length of the CDR3 is 14 residues. Germline assignment: CDR1 MDHEN and CDR2 SYDVKM. V was trimmed by 2 bases and J by 5 bases, leaving 13 bases between them. CDR3 coding DNA: TGTGCCAGCAGTTTAGGTCCCGGGGCGCACGAGCAGTACTTC. Translated, it gives CASSLGPGAHEQYF. Full variable domain (rest looked up from reference TRBV28 and TRBJ2-7): DVKVTQSSRYLVKRTGEKVFLECVQDMDHENMFWYRQDPGLGLRLIYFSYDVKMKEKGDIPEGYSVSREKKERFSLILESASTNQTSMYLCASSLGPGAHEQYFGPGTRLTVT.

This clone has only one observation. V is TRBV24-1 and J is TRBJ2-1; 7 bases are a match to TRBD1. The germline CDR1 and CDR2 sequences are KGHDR and SFDVKD. V was clipped by 4 bases and J by 5 bases; unmatched bases: 10. This CDR3 has 16 residues. The CDR3 reads CATSDPGTDLNNEQFF. CDR3 bases: TGTGCCACCAGTGACCCCGGGACAGATTTAAACAATGAGCAGTTCTTC.

The CDR3 DNA is TGTGCCAGCAGAGACGGCAGGGGCTACGAGCAGTACTTC. Its protein is CASRDGRGYEQYF. The chain carries TRBV11-1 and TRBJ2-7, with a weak D call TRBD1 (6 bases). This CDR3 is 13 amino acids long. The V end lost 6 bases, the J end lost 3 bases, and 12 bases lay between the germline ends. Germline loops: CDR1 SGHAT, CDR2 FQDESV (reference sequence).

The chain recombines TRBV6-5 with TRBJ2-3; no reliable D call. V was shortened by 0 bases and J by 0 bases, with 4 bases between the two germline ends. The CDR3 length is 14 residues. Germline V gives CDR1 MNHEY, CDR2 SVGAGI. Written as DNA, the CDR3 is TGTGCCAGCAGTTACTCTGGCAGCACAGATACGCAGTATTTT. Protein sequence: CASSYSGSTDTQYF.

V and J are TRBV2 and TRBJ1-2; 7 nucleotides line up with TRBD1. The germline V gene has CDR1 SNHLY and CDR2 FYNNEI. CDR3 length: 12 amino acids. V shed 10 bases, J shed 4 bases, and the junction held 6 bases outside the gene matches. In DNA form, the CDR3 reads TGTGCCATACCGGGACAGAGCTATGGCTACACCTTC. Its translation is CAIPGQSYGYTF. The complete variable domain, with remaining parts taken from reference TRBV2 and TRBJ1-2, reads EPEVTQTPSHQVTQMGQEVILRCVPISNHLYFYWYRQILGQKVEFLVSFYNNEISEKSEIFDDQFSVERPDGSNFTLKIRSTKLEDSAMYFCAIPGQSYGYTFGSGTRLTVV.

The chain joins TRBV7-2 to TRBJ1-2; D remains unclear. The CDR3 is made up of 13 amino acids. V lost 1 base and J lost 0, with 3 bases in between. Germline CDR1 SGHTA, CDR2 FQGNSA. The CDR3 DNA is TGTGCCAGCAGCTTAGACACTAACTATGGCTACACCTTC. As protein: CASSLDTNYGYTF.

The genes are TRBV27 and TRBJ1-2; D ambiguous. The CDR3 consists of 17 residues. The V end was cut by 1 base, the J end by 5 bases, with 20 bases between. Germline V gene sequence: CDR1 MNHEY, CDR2 SMNVEV (reference sequence). CDR3 protein: CASSLYGPGPPDYGYTF. In DNA, the CDR3 is TGTGCCAGCAGTTTATACGGACCCGGGCCGCCGGATTATGGCTACACCTTC.

The chain has TRBV7-2 and TRBJ2-5, with D unresolved. Trimming cost V 5 bases and J 2 bases, with 15 bases left between them. The CDR3 has 15 residues. Germline V gene lookup returns CDR1 SGHTA and CDR2 FQGNSA. The DNA for the CDR3 is TGTGCCAGCAGCAAACAAACCCTGGGGCAAGAGACCCAGTACTTC. Protein: CASSKQTLGQETQYF.

The CDR3 region is CASSLQSDSGNTIYF. CDR3 coding DNA: TGCGCCAGCAGCCTACAGTCAGACTCTGGAAACACCATATATTTT. The V gene is TRBV5-1, the J gene TRBJ1-3; no clear D. CDR1 and CDR2 from the germline V gene are SGHRS and YFSETQ. The V end was cut by 4 bases, the J end by 0 bases, with 11 bases between. The CDR3 loop spans 15 amino acids.

V gene TRBV19 combines with J gene TRBJ2-5; TRBD1 is a possible D gene (6 bases). The germline CDR1 and CDR2 sequences are LNHDA and SQIVND (reference sequence). V shed 1 base and J shed 0 bases, with 15 bases lying between them. This CDR3 is 17 amino acids long. The CDR3: CASSIGAGQGYQETQYF. The CDR3 DNA is TGTGCCAGTAGTATAGGGGCCGGGCAGGGGTACCAAGAGACCCAGTACTTC.

The chain carries TRBV5-1 and TRBJ2-1, with 9 bases aligning to TRBD2. The ends lost 3 bases at V and 2 bases at J; junction bases unmatched: 12. The CDR3 is made up of 18 amino acids. The V gene's germline CDR1 is SGHRS and CDR2 YFSETQ. CDR3: CASSYSGTSKSTYNEQFF. The CDR3 DNA follows: TGCGCCAGCAGCTACTCCGGGACTAGCAAAAGCACCTACAATGAGCAGTTCTTC.

The chain carries TRBV29-1 and TRBJ2-7; D possibly matches TRBD1 or TRBD2 (5 bases each). The CDR3 covers 12 residues. Trimming removed 7 bases from V and 6 bases from J, with 16 bases in between. Germline V gives CDR1 SQVTM, CDR2 ANQGSEA. The CDR3 loop is CSGGTRRSEQYF. CDR3 sequence (DNA): TGCAGCGGTGGGACGAGGCGCAGCGAGCAGTACTTC.